The rows below give T cell receptor beta chains drawn from one sample of a study of blood T cell repertoires in COVID-19. The repertoire was sequenced with immunoSEQ multiplex PCR; TCRdb's copy has only in-frame clones and lacks some. The sample records under 200,000 clones, roughly 87% being singletons. Sequencing used PBMCs or T cells enriched from blood (not recorded which). These receptors all stem from a woman aged 45-65 years who had recovered from COVID-19. Each CDR3 is given with its conserved first and last residue. The D gene is left open where the match is weak.

TRBD2	TRBV30	TRBJ2-6	17	CAWRGGDIGSGANVLTF
.	TRBV6-2/TRBV6-3	TRBJ2-5	15	CASSYVQGLTETQYF
.	TRBV6-2/TRBV6-3	TRBJ1-6	13	CASSLVANSPLHF
TRBD1	TRBV10-1	TRBJ1-5	18	CATPPGTGIRNSNQPQHF
.	TRBV14	TRBJ1-4	14	CASSRGTYPEKLFF
.	TRBV30	TRBJ1-1	10	CAWSVRSAFF
.	TRBV1	TRBJ2-1	17	CTSSQVISEVAYNEQFF
TRBD1	TRBV19	TRBJ2-7	15	CASTKSGTGIYEQYF
.	TRBV9	TRBJ1-3	16	CASSVAEGVSGNTIYF
.	TRBV9	TRBJ2-3	16	CASSAEGLRVTDTQYF
.	TRBV4-2	TRBJ2-2	15	CASSQEEGATGELFF
TRBD1	TRBV5-8	TRBJ1-1	16	CASSLLTGVMNTEAFF
TRBD1	TRBV5-6	TRBJ2-7	14	CASTRQGPVYEQYF
.	TRBV12-2	TRBJ2-7	13	CASRLDDFYEQYF
TRBD1	TRBV18	TRBJ1-3	14	CASSPGTGGDTIYF
TRBD2	TRBV10-2	TRBJ2-1	14	CASSRGGSYNEQFF
TRBD2	TRBV5-1	TRBJ2-7	15	CASSLASGIAYEQYF
.	TRBV5-1	TRBJ2-5	14	CASSLGVARETQYF
.	TRBV28	TRBJ1-3	18	CASTQTIGGGPWGNTIYF
.	TRBV7-2	TRBJ2-7	15	CASSPPGSGVYEQYF
.	TRBV3-1/TRBV3-2	TRBJ2-5	14	CASSQQGTEETQYF
TRBD1	TRBV6-5	TRBJ1-3	14	CASRTDRAGNTIYF
.	TRBV28	TRBJ2-1	12	CASSQNYNEQFF
.	TRBV24-1	TRBJ1-5	18	CATSDVGALDSSYQPQHF
TRBD2	TRBV7-8	TRBJ2-1	16	CASSSPVAGVFDEQFF
.	TRBV29-1	TRBJ1-2	13	CSVHTFQNYGYTF
.	TRBV30	TRBJ2-2	14	CAYARGLNTGELFF
.	TRBV18	TRBJ1-5	14	CASSPWTSNQPQHF
.	TRBV4-3	TRBJ2-2	16	CASSQEIRITGGELFF
.	TRBV30	TRBJ2-2	14	CAWTRGHKTGELFF
.	TRBV18	TRBJ2-7	13	CASSPGTSYEQYF
.	TRBV6-5	TRBJ2-1	15	CASSYGQGIRNEQFF